The rows below give T cell receptor beta chains drawn from one sample of a study of long-term antiretroviral therapy in people with HIV. Sequencing used immunoSEQ multiplex PCR; TCRdb keeps in-frame clones, though not all of them. This sample has about 6,700 clones, with roughly 70% found just once. This sample comprised unsorted PBMCs, obtained 0.1 years before starting antiretroviral therapy. These receptors all come from a man aged 18 to 35 with HIV. The CDR3 runs from the conserved cysteine through the conserved F or W. The D gene is left open where the match is weak. Some rows have no size entry. The others give once, few or many, or a class for an expanded clone.

15,-,TRBJ1-2,TRBV10-1,TRBD1,TGCGCCAGCAACCGGGACAGCCAAATGGACTATGGCTACACCTTC,CASNRDSQMDYGYTF
14,-,TRBJ1-2,TRBV5-1,-,TGCGCCAGCAGCTTGGAGGCAGGAGTCTATGGCTACACCTTC,CASSLEAGVYGYTF
14,-,TRBJ1-1,TRBV9,-,TGTGCCAGCAGCGTAACCGGGACTTCCGTCGTTGAAGTCTTT,CASSVTGTSVVEVF
11,few,TRBJ1-1,TRBV6-1,-,TGTGCCAGCCTGAAGACACCTGAAGCTTTCTTT,CASLKTPEAFF
14,-,TRBJ2-5,TRBV2,-,TGTGCCAGCAGTGAAAGGACAGACCAAGAGACCCAGTACTTC,CASSERTDQETQYF
13,-,TRBJ1-3,TRBV10-3,-,TGTGCCACCTGGGAGGGATCTGGAAACACCATATATTTT,CATWEGSGNTIYF
13,-,TRBJ1-2,TRBV2,-,TGTGCCACATCTGGTGCAGGGCTCTATGGCTACACCTTC,CATSGAGLYGYTF
15,-,TRBJ2-1,TRBV6-1,TRBD2,TGTGCCAGCAGTGAAGACGGCGGGGGGGCCAGTGAGCAGTTCTTC,CASSEDGGGASEQFF
15,-,TRBJ1-1,TRBV7-6,TRBD1,TGTGCCAGCAGCTTCCAGACAGGGGAGAACACTGAAGCTTTCTTT,CASSFQTGENTEAFF
15,-,TRBJ2-3,TRBV9,-,TGTGCCAGCAGCGTAGAGTTTGGGGGGACAGATACGCAGTATTTT,CASSVEFGGTDTQYF
14,-,TRBJ2-7,TRBV27,TRBD2,TGTGCCAGCAGTGAGAGTTGGGGGGGCTACGAGCAGTACTTC,CASSESWGGYEQYF
14,-,TRBJ2-7,TRBV6-1,TRBD1,TGTGCCAGCAATCTTGGGGACAGGGCGTACGAGCAGTACTTC,CASNLGDRAYEQYF
15,few,TRBJ2-1,TRBV30,TRBD2,TGTGCCATATCCCTGGGACTAGCGGAGTACAATGAGCAGTTCTTC,CAISLGLAEYNEQFF
14,-,TRBJ2-5,TRBV7-9,TRBD2,TGTGCCAGCAGCTTCGGGGGGGGCCAAGAGACCCAGTACTTC,CASSFGGGQETQYF
17,-,TRBJ2-2,TRBV19,TRBD2,TGTGCCAGTAGTTTACATGCGGGGGGGTCGGACACCGGGGAGCTGTTTTTT,CASSLHAGGSDTGELFF
14,once,TRBJ2-7,TRBV9,-,TGTGCCAGCAGCATCGCGACTAGTAATGCCGAGCAGTACTTC,CASSIATSNAEQYF
15,-,TRBJ2-2,TRBV15,-,TGTGCCACCAGCAGAGCAGGGGCGAACACCGGGGAGCTGTTTTTT,CATSRAGANTGELFF
13,-,TRBJ1-1,TRBV2,TRBD1,TGTGCCAGCAGTACGACAGGGTCCCGGGAAGCTTTCTTT,CASSTTGSREAFF
13,-,TRBJ2-5,TRBV5-1,-,TGCGCCAGCAGCTTCCGGGCCGGAGAGACCCAGTACTTC,CASSFRAGETQYF
12,-,TRBJ1-2,TRBV6-1,TRBD1,TGTGCCAGCCCGGGACAGAACTATGGCTACACCTTC,CASPGQNYGYTF
15,-,TRBJ2-2,TRBV6-1,TRBD1,TGTGCCAGCAGTCGGACAGGGGAGTTGGCCGGGGAGCTGTTTTTT,CASSRTGELAGELFF
15,once,TRBJ2-7,TRBV19,TRBD1,TGTGCCAGTAGAATACGGGGACAGGCAACCTACGAGCAGTACTTC,CASRIRGQATYEQYF
14,few,TRBJ2-3,TRBV7-8,-,TGTGCCAGCATCCAGGGGCACCACACAGATACGCAGTATTTT,CASIQGHHTDTQYF
13,few,TRBJ2-2,TRBV28,-,TGTGCCAGCAGTTCCGACTACACCGGGGAGCTGTTTTTT,CASSSDYTGELFF
16,once,TRBJ2-2,TRBV5-1,TRBD2,TGCGCCAGCAGCGATACTAGCGACGCGAACACCGGGGAGCTGTTTTTT,CASSDTSDANTGELFF
13,few,TRBJ1-1,TRBV6-5,-,TGTGCCAGCAGTTACTCGTCGTCCACTGAAGCTTTCTTT,CASSYSSSTEAFF
17,-,TRBJ2-2,TRBV5-1,-,TGCGCCAGCGCTTACGTACTCCCCGGGAGTAACACCGGGGAGCTGTTTTTT,CASAYVLPGSNTGELFF
15,-,TRBJ1-2,TRBV18,-,TGTGCCAGCTCACCTGGGGGGCAATCTAACTATGGCTACACCTTC,CASSPGGQSNYGYTF
15,-,TRBJ2-2,TRBV6-6,-,TGTGCCAGCAGTTCCCGACAGTCGAACACCGGGGAGCTGTTTTTT,CASSSRQSNTGELFF
17,-,TRBJ1-2,TRBV19,-,TGTGCCAGTACCACCCTAGTGTCAGGGGTAGAAGGTAATGGCTACACCTTC,CASTTLVSGVEGNGYTF
13,-,TRBJ2-7,TRBV19,-,TGTGCCACCGGAGTGGGAGGCCTTAGCGAGCAGTACTTC,CATGVGGLSEQYF
16,-,TRBJ1-2,TRBV6-1,TRBD1,TGTGCCAGCAGTGTAGCTGAGACAGGGGCTGACTATGGCTACACCTTC,CASSVAETGADYGYTF
15,few,TRBJ2-5,TRBV30,TRBD1,TGTGCCTGGAGGGAGGGACAGGGGGAAGCTGAGACCCAGTACTTC,CAWREGQGEAETQYF
15,-,TRBJ2-1,TRBV6-1,-,TGTGCCAGCAGTGAAGAGGTTGGTAGCTCCGCTGAGCAGTTCTTC,CASSEEVGSSAEQFF
12,few,TRBJ1-5,TRBV28,-,TGTGCCAGCAGTTTATTCGGTCAGCCCCAGCATTTT,CASSLFGQPQHF
16,-,TRBJ1-5,TRBV28,-,TGTGCCAGCAGTTTGAACAGGGTCACCAACAATCAGCCCCAGCATTTT,CASSLNRVTNNQPQHF
14,few,TRBJ1-5,TRBV19,-,TGTGCCAGTAGGGGCCCAAATAGCAATCAGCCCCAGCATTTT,CASRGPNSNQPQHF
13,-,TRBJ1-2,TRBV5-6,TRBD1,TGTGCCAGCAGCCGGACAGGGCTGAGTGGCTACACCTTC,CASSRTGLSGYTF
16,-,TRBJ1-1,TRBV4-1,-,TGCGCCAGCAGCCAAGTCAGTCGAGGTCGCAACACTGAAGCTTTCTTT,CASSQVSRGRNTEAFF
14,-,TRBJ2-2,TRBV19,-,TGTGCCAGTAGTTCACGACTAGACACCGGGGAGCTGTTTTTT,CASSSRLDTGELFF